This T cell receptor (beta chain) stems from a study of blood T cell repertoires in COVID-19. Study-level background: Material from acute and convalescent COVID-19 was sourced from the United States, Italy and Spain. Sources were T cells, B-cell-depleted T cells, or PBMCs; the material itself was cDNA or gDNA.

This CDR3 region has 14 residues. Germline assignment: CDR1 MNHNY and CDR2 SVGAGI (reference sequence). The trim removed 7 bases at V and 7 bases at J, leaving 9 bases unmatched. In the original workflow: Nucleated cell number was recorded as an estimate derived from reference gene primer amplification. This table comes from immunoSEQ multiplex PCR, and its TCRdb copy is limited to in-frame clones, with some not included. The V and J calls and clone size were taken over from that table, and D and trimming were inferred from the DNA. The repertoire has fewer than 150,000 clones, around 73% of them found once; the top ten carry roughly 9.7%.

Sequencing was performed on peripheral blood. The rearrangement uses TRBV6-6 and TRBJ1-1; TRBD1 agrees at 10 bases. The TCR was taken from a man aged 60 to 75 who had recovered from COVID-19. The CDR3 spells CASTETGGGYEAFF. The CDR3 nucleotides read TGTGCCAGCACCGAGACAGGGGGCGGATATGAAGCTTTCTTT.